This is a list of T cell receptor beta chains from one sample in a study of T-cell reconstitution after alpha-beta-depleted transplantation in children. TCRdb passed the PCR reads through MiXCR, listing each CDR3 protein once. The profile shows some 600,000 distinct CDR3 sequences, 13% of them singletons. Material: PBMCs, mostly from graft donor cells, obtained 360 days after TCRalphabeta/CD19-depleted stem cell transplant. These receptors came from a male patient younger than 18 who had a stem cell transplant for acute myeloid leukemia, so the T cells may come from the graft donor. Both conserved end residues are part of each CDR3. The D gene is left open where the match is weak. Size is omitted from some rows. Given values are once, few, many or a class for expanded clones.

d_gene	v_gene	abundance	j_gene	CDR3nt	CDR3aa
-	TRBV7-2	-	TRBJ2-5	TGTGCCAGCACCCTCCCGGGACGCCGAGAGACCCAGTACTTC	CASTLPGRRETQYF
-	TRBV20-1	-	TRBJ2-3	TGCAGTGCTAGAGATCTCGAGGGGGTCACAGATACGCAGTATTTT	CSARDLEGVTDTQYF
-	TRBV7-2	many	TRBJ2-3	TGTGCCAGCAGCTTATATCGGGGTTCGAGCACAGATACGCAGTATTTT	CASSLYRGSSTDTQYF
-	TRBV9	-	TRBJ2-7	TGTGCCAGCAGCGTAGGGACATCAATATCCCTCGACGAGCAGTACTTC	CASSVGTSISLDEQYF
TRBD1	TRBV28	-	TRBJ1-4	TGTGCCAGCAGTTCCCCCGGGACAGGCTTGGGTAATGAAAAACTGTTTTTT	CASSSPGTGLGNEKLFF
TRBD2	TRBV5-1	few	TRBJ2-7	TGCGCCAGCAGTTCCGGGACTAGCCGCCACGAGCAGTACTTC	CASSSGTSRHEQYF
-	TRBV18	-	TRBJ1-6	TGTGCCAGCTCACCACTGTCCCAGGCTTCACCCCTCCACTTT	CASSPLSQASPLHF
TRBD1	TRBV7-2	-	TRBJ2-7	TGTGCCAGCAGCGCCCGGGACAGGGGGCGGTACGAGCAGTACTTC	CASSARDRGRYEQYF
TRBD1	TRBV7-3	few	TRBJ2-1	TGTGCCAGCAGCGCCCCCGGGACAGGGGGCCGGAATGAGCAGTTCTTC	CASSAPGTGGRNEQFF
TRBD2	TRBV6-1	few	TRBJ2-1	TGTGCCAGCAGGTCACTAGCGGGAGGGTGGAATGAGCAGTTCTTC	CASRSLAGGWNEQFF
-	TRBV14	-	TRBJ2-2	TGTGCCAGCAGCCAAGTGGGAGGTTCCGGGGAGCTGTTTTTT	CASSQVGGSGELFF
TRBD2	TRBV5-1	few	TRBJ2-5	TGCGCCAGCAGCTTGGCCCTTAGCGGGAAGTACCAAGAGACCCAGTACTTC	CASSLALSGKYQETQYF
-	TRBV20-1	few	TRBJ2-1	TGCAGTGCTAGAGATTCGGGGGGACAGAGCTCCTACAATGAGCAGTTCTTC	CSARDSGGQSSYNEQFF
TRBD1	TRBV28	few	TRBJ2-7	TGTGCCAGCACCCCCCTGACAGGGGCTTACTACGAGCAGTACTTC	CASTPLTGAYYEQYF
-	TRBV7-8	-	TRBJ2-3	TGTGCCAGCAGCTTAGTCACACCCCGGCCAGATACGCAGTATTTT	CASSLVTPRPDTQYF
-	TRBV11-2	-	TRBJ2-2	TGTGCCAGCAGCTTGAGGGGAACTTACAGTATCATAGGAGGGGAGCTGTTTTTT	CASSLRGTYSIIGGELFF
TRBD1	TRBV12-3/TRBV12-4	many	TRBJ2-2	TGTGCCAGCAGTCAAATCAGGGGGCCGGGCACCGGGGAGCTGTTTTTT	CASSQIRGPGTGELFF
-	TRBV12-3/TRBV12-4	many	TRBJ2-3	TGTGCCAGCAGTGGCGTCTCAGGAGATACGCAGTATTTT	CASSGVSGDTQYF
TRBD2	TRBV7-2	many	TRBJ2-3	TGTGCCAGCAGCTTCGGACTAGGGGTGGTAGATACGCAGTATTTT	CASSFGLGVVDTQYF
TRBD2	TRBV20-1	few	TRBJ2-7	TGCAGTGCTAGCGGCGGGGCGGGAGTCTACGAGCAGTACTTC	CSASGGAGVYEQYF
-	TRBV7-2	-	TRBJ1-1	TGTGCCAGCAGCTCATGGACGGAGATGAACACTGAAGCTTTCTTT	CASSSWTEMNTEAFF
TRBD1	TRBV2	-	TRBJ2-1	TGTGCCAGCAGGGGACAGGGGGTAGATGAGCAGTTCTTC	CASRGQGVDEQFF
TRBD2	TRBV12-3/TRBV12-4	-	TRBJ2-7	TGTGCCAGCAGTTTGGCGGGAGGAGCCCCCTACGAGCAGTACTTC	CASSLAGGAPYEQYF
TRBD1	TRBV28	-	TRBJ1-1	TGTGCCAGCAGTTCCAACCCCGGGACAGTGAACACTGAAGCTTTCTTT	CASSSNPGTVNTEAFF
-	TRBV14	-	TRBJ2-7	TGTGCCAGCAGCCCCCTAAGTGGGCTCAATAACGAGCAGTACTTC	CASSPLSGLNNEQYF
TRBD2	TRBV7-2	few	TRBJ2-7	TGTGCCAGCAGCCCTGACGCAGCGGGACTGTACGAGCAGTACTTC	CASSPDAAGLYEQYF
-	TRBV12-3/TRBV12-4	-	TRBJ1-1	TGTGCCAGCGCGGGGACTGAAGCTTTCTTT	CASAGTEAFF
TRBD1	TRBV29-1	-	TRBJ2-2	TGCAGCGTTGAACTTATTTACAGGGGGCGTAACACCGGGGAGCTGTTTTTT	CSVELIYRGRNTGELFF
-	TRBV28	few	TRBJ2-7	TGTGCCAGCCGCTCGGACTACTCCTACGAGCAGTACTTC	CASRSDYSYEQYF
-	TRBV12-3/TRBV12-4	-	TRBJ2-1	TGTGCCAGCAGTTCCCCGGCGGGCAATGAGCAGTTCTTC	CASSSPAGNEQFF
-	TRBV13	few	TRBJ2-2	TGTGCCAGCAGCCCCCCGGGGGAAAGACGCTCGGCCGGGGAGCTGTTTTTT	CASSPPGERRSAGELFF
-	TRBV20-1	many	TRBJ2-7	TGCAGTGCTAGAGATATTTCGGCGACCCCCTACGAGCAGTACTTC	CSARDISATPYEQYF
-	TRBV15	few	TRBJ2-4	TGTGCCACCAGCAGAGATCGTGGGCAGCTACTAGCCAAAAACATTCAGTACTTC	CATSRDRGQLLAKNIQYF
-	TRBV19	many	TRBJ2-1	TGTGCCAGTAGTATCCCCAGTTACAATGAGCAGTTCTTC	CASSIPSYNEQFF
-	TRBV20-1	few	TRBJ2-1	TGCAGTGCTAGAGCCCAACCTATAACTAGCATCAATGAGCAGTTCTTC	CSARAQPITSINEQFF
-	TRBV9	-	TRBJ2-3	TGTGCCAGCAGCACCCGACTGATGTCCCACCGCCTCACAGATACGCAGTATTTT	CASSTRLMSHRLTDTQYF
TRBD2	TRBV3-1	few	TRBJ2-7	TGTGCCAGCAGCCCGCTCACAGGGGGAGAGGACACGACTAGCGGGAGCTACGAGCAGTACTTC	CASSPLTGGEDTTSGSYEQYF
-	TRBV12-3/TRBV12-4	few	TRBJ1-6	TGTGCCAGCAACGACGGTCTGGGCTCACCCCTCCACTTT	CASNDGLGSPLHF
TRBD2	TRBV4-3	-	TRBJ2-3	TGCGCCAGCAGCCAAGGAGCGGCGGGAGGGCCGATCACAGATACGCAGTATTTT	CASSQGAAGGPITDTQYF
-	TRBV28	few	TRBJ2-7	TGTGCCAGCAGACCGCACAGTACCTACGAGCAGTACTTC	CASRPHSTYEQYF
TRBD1	TRBV29-1	-	TRBJ1-1	TGCAGCGTAAGGGACAGGGCGAACACTGAAGCTTTCTTT	CSVRDRANTEAFF
TRBD2	TRBV3-1	-	TRBJ2-7	TGTGCCAGCAGCCAAGGTAGCGGGACCGGGCCCTACGAGCAGTACTTC	CASSQGSGTGPYEQYF
-	TRBV12-3/TRBV12-4	few	TRBJ2-1	TGTGCCAGCAGTTTAGCCAATAACAATGAGCAGTTCTTC	CASSLANNNEQFF
TRBD2	TRBV20-1	many	TRBJ2-7	TGCAGTGCCGGACTAGCGCTCTCCAACTTC	CSAGLALSNF
-	TRBV7-2	many	TRBJ2-4	TGTGCCAGCAGCAACCTCCTGGCTGGAGACATTCAGTACTTC	CASSNLLAGDIQYF